Below are 21 T cell receptor beta chains sequenced from a single sample in a study of blood T cell repertoires in COVID-19. Assay used: immunoSEQ multiplex PCR; TCRdb lists only in-frame clones, some missing. Found here are 60,000 or so clones, around 83% of them singletons; the top ten hold roughly an eighth. The sample was peripheral blood. These receptors were collected from a human donor in a cohort sampled during active COVID-19.

There are many counts of this clone. The J gene is TRBJ1-2, the V gene TRBV14; TRBD1 matches at 7 bases. The CDR3 spans 13 residues. Germline V gives CDR1 SGHDN, CDR2 FVKESK. J gave up 8 bases and V 5 bases, and 8 bases lay outside the gene matches. The CDR3 DNA reads as TGTGCCAGCAGCGCAGGACAGGCTGGAGGCTACACCTTC. This encodes CASSAGQAGGYTF.

This chain joins TRBV6-5 and TRBJ1-1, with D unclear. CDR1 MNHEY and CDR2 SVGAGI come from the germline V gene. V was clipped by 0 bases and J by 1 base, with 9 bases between them. The CDR3 consists of 15 residues. The CDR3 protein is CASSYSGGGNTEAFF. The CDR3 DNA sequence: TGTGCCAGCAGTTACTCGGGAGGTGGGAACACTGAAGCTTTCTTT.

This chain links TRBV13 with TRBJ2-3; tentative D call: TRBD2 (6 bases). Between the trimmed V and J ends, which lost 5 bases and 2 bases, there was a span of 20 bases. The CDR3 has 17 amino acids. The V gene's germline CDR1 is PRHDT and CDR2 FYEKMQ (reference sequence). The CDR3 region has the DNA TGTGCCAGCAGCCTTGGGACTGGGAGGTCCTTCACAGATACGCAGTATTTT. Translating it yields CASSLGTGRSFTDTQYF.

The count of this clone is one. The chain employs TRBV5-6 and TRBJ2-5; D uncertain. V lost 4 bases to trimming and J lost 2 bases, with 3 bases between them. The CDR3 spans 11 residues. Germline V gene sequence: CDR1 SGHDT, CDR2 YYEEEE. CDR3 DNA sequence: TGTGCCAGCAGCCTACAAGAGACCCAGTACTTC. Its translation: CASSLQETQYF. Full variable domain (missing parts from reference TRBV5-6 and TRBJ2-5): DAGVTQSPTHLIKTRGQQVTLRCSPKSGHDTVSWYQQALGQGPQFIFQYYEEEERQRGNFPDRFSGHQFPNYSSELNVNALLLGDSALYLCASSLQETQYFGPGTRLLVL.

The chain joins TRBV24-1 to TRBJ1-5; the D gene is possibly TRBD1 (5 bases). Between the trimmed V and J ends, which lost 4 bases and 8 bases, there was a span of 14 bases. Looked up from germline, CDR1 is KGHDR and CDR2 is SFDVKD. The CDR3 has 14 amino acids. The CDR3 DNA sequence: TGTGCCACCAGTGACCACGACAGTGAAGAGCCCCAGCATTTT. Protein: CATSDHDSEEPQHF.

The genes are TRBV7-9 and TRBJ1-3, with 7 bases matching TRBD1. The V and J ends lost 1 base and 0 bases, in that order; junction bases with no gene match: 0. There are 15 residues in the CDR3. CDR1 is SEHNR, CDR2 FQNEAQ, per germline (reference sequence). CDR3 nucleotides: TGTGCCAGCAGCTTAGAGGGGGCCTCTGGAAACACCATATATTTT. This encodes CASSLEGASGNTIYF.

V is TRBV7-2 and J is TRBJ2-5; tentatively, D is TRBD2 (5 bases). V lost 5 bases and J 3 bases, leaving 13 bases between the germline ends. The germline V gene encodes CDR1 SGHTA and CDR2 FQGNSA. The CDR3 runs to 14 residues. The CDR3 spells CASSVGGREETQYF. CDR3 bases: TGTGCCAGCAGCGTAGGTGGGAGAGAAGAGACCCAGTACTTC.

Details on this clone: A junction boundary mismatches the germline segment, possibly from a read error. The chain combines TRBV7-8 with TRBJ2-5; D ambiguous. The CDR3 is made up of 17 amino acids. Germline V CDR1 and CDR2: SGHVS, FQNEAQ. In DNA, the CDR3 is TGTGCCAGCAGCTTAGACCCACCACTCATACGCCAAGTGACCCAGTACTTC. Residues: CASSLDPPLIRQVTQYF.

The chain is built from TRBV6-5 and TRBJ2-7, with D hard to call. This CDR3 contains 14 residues. The germline V gene has CDR1 MNHEY and CDR2 SVGAGI. The V end lost 7 bases, the J end lost 0 bases, and 13 bases lay between the germline ends. This chain's CDR3 is CASNLGARSYEQYF. CDR3 sequence (DNA): TGTGCCAGCAATCTCGGTGCCCGCTCCTACGAGCAGTACTTC.

As concerns this clone: The junction departs from germline at one end; a sequencing error may be responsible. This chain links TRBV6-6 with TRBJ1-2; tentative D call: TRBD1 (6 bases). The CDR3 extends over 12 amino acids. The germline CDR1 and CDR2 sequences are MNHNY and SVGAGI (reference sequence). DNA for the CDR3: TGTGCCAGCAGAACCGGACAGTATGGCTGCACCTTC. Translated: CASRTGQYGCTF.

This CDR3 reads CASSFGQGPYNEQFF. CDR3 DNA sequence: TGCGCCAGCAGCTTCGGACAGGGGCCGTACAATGAGCAGTTCTTC. This chain connects TRBV5-1 to TRBJ2-1; the match to TRBD1 covers 9 bases. CDR1 is SGHRS and CDR2 is YFSETQ in the germline V gene. This CDR3 is 15 amino acids long. V was clipped by 2 bases and J by 4 bases; unmatched bases: 4.

The chain has TRBV10-3 and TRBJ2-5, with a possible D match to TRBD2 (6 bases). From germline, CDR1 is ENHRY and CDR2 SYGVKD. The CDR3 has 15 amino acids. The V end lost 2 bases, the J end lost 7 bases, and 17 bases lay between the germline ends. CDR3 in amino acids: CAISEPGLSQVTQYF. CDR3 in DNA: TGTGCCATCAGTGAGCCGGGACTGTCCCAGGTGACCCAGTACTTC.

This clone has just one count. The chain employs TRBV6-5 and TRBJ2-7; tentative D call: TRBD1 (6 bases). Germline CDR1 is MNHEY and CDR2 is SVGAGI. Trimming cost V 6 bases and J 4 bases, with 13 bases left between them. CDR3 length: 13 residues. The CDR3 reads CASRRDKSYEQYF. CDR3 bases: TGTGCCAGCAGACGGGACAAAAGTTACGAGCAGTACTTC.

The rearrangement uses TRBV19 and TRBJ2-5, with a possible D match to TRBD2 (7 bases). CDR1 is LNHDA, CDR2 SQIVND, per germline (reference sequence). The CDR3 totals 15 residues. With 4 bases removed from V and 2 bases from J, the gap between germline ends came to 14 bases. The CDR3 here is CASSSRGGDQETQYF. The DNA for the CDR3 is TGTGCCAGTAGTAGTAGGGGGGGGGATCAAGAGACCCAGTACTTC. Full variable domain (outside the CDR3, taken from reference TRBV19 and TRBJ2-5): DGGITQSPKYLFRKEGQNVTLSCEQNLNHDAMYWYRQDPGQGLRLIYYSQIVNDFQKGDIAEGYSVSREKKESFPLTVTSAQKNPTAFYLCASSSRGGDQETQYFGPGTRLLVL.

The chain employs TRBV3-1 (or the pseudogene TRBV3-2) and TRBJ2-2; tentative D call: TRBD2 (6 bases). CDR1 is LGHDT, CDR2 YNNKEL, per germline (reference sequence). V lost 4 bases and J 6 bases, leaving 9 bases between the germline ends. The CDR3 sequence is 13 residues long. Written as DNA, the CDR3 is TGTGCCAGCAGCCGGCGGGGTTCCGGGGAGCTGTTTTTT. Its protein product is CASSRRGSGELFF.

The J gene is TRBJ1-5, the V gene TRBV3-1 (or the pseudogene TRBV3-2); 9 nucleotides agree with TRBD1. The CDR3 runs 15 residues. Germline V gene sequence: CDR1 LGHDT, CDR2 YNNKEL (reference sequence). J gave up 6 bases and V 1 base, and 4 bases lay outside the gene matches. CDR3 coding DNA: TGTGCCAGCAGCCAAGGGGACAGGGAGAGTCAGCCCCAGCATTTT. It is translated as CASSQGDRESQPQHF.

This clone was counted a single time. V gene TRBV18 combines with J gene TRBJ1-2, with D unclear. CDR3 size: 13 residues. Germline V gene data show CDR1 as KGHSH and CDR2 as LQKENI. Trimming took off 8 bases at V and 2 bases at J, with 12 bases between the two ends. The CDR3 coding sequence is TGTGCCAGCACGCGAGCGGGGAACTATGGCTACACCTTC. Residues: CASTRAGNYGYTF.

The J gene is TRBJ2-1, the V gene TRBV7-2, with D possibly matching TRBD2 (6 bases). In germline, CDR1 is SGHTA, CDR2 FQGNSA. CDR3 size: 17 residues. The V end was cut by 5 bases, the J end by 1 base, with 18 bases between. Here the CDR3 reads CASSKGGRRGSYNEQFF. CDR3 DNA: TGTGCCAGCAGCAAAGGTGGGCGTCGGGGGTCCTACAATGAGCAGTTCTTC.

The sample holds a few counts of this clone. This chain uses TRBV6-5 with TRBJ1-6, with D hard to call. From germline, CDR1 is MNHEY and CDR2 SVGAGI. Trimming left V 2 bases short and J 7 bases short, with 9 bases between. The CDR3 runs 14 residues. The chain's CDR3 is CASSYGERNSPLHF. For the CDR3, the DNA is TGTGCCAGCAGTTACGGTGAGAGGAATTCACCCCTCCACTTT.

The chain is built from TRBV12-5 and TRBJ2-1; TRBD2 matches 8 bases. This CDR3 spans 18 amino acids. Germline V gene lookup returns CDR1 LGHNT and CDR2 FRNRAP. V trimming: 4 bases; J trimming: 6 bases; junction bases outside the gene matches: 17. The CDR3 spells CASGSGTSDSYKVNEQFF. The CDR3, as DNA: TGTGCTAGTGGTTCCGGGACTAGTGACTCCTATAAAGTCAATGAGCAGTTCTTC. Together with reference TRBV12-5 and TRBJ2-1, the CDR3 gives the full variable domain: DARVTQTPRHKVTEMGQEVTMRCQPILGHNTVFWYRQTMMQGLELLAYFRNRAPLDDSGMPKDRFSAEMPDATLATLKIQPSEPRDSAVYFCASGSGTSDSYKVNEQFFGPGTRLTVL.

This chain joins TRBV7-2 and TRBJ2-5, with D possibly matching TRBD2 (7 bases). V lost 5 bases, J lost 1 base, and 14 bases lay in between. CDR1 is SGHTA, CDR2 FQGNSA, per germline. The CDR3 loop spans 15 amino acids. CDR3 region: CASSLMGGAQETQYF. CDR3 coding DNA: TGTGCCAGCAGCCTCATGGGGGGGGCCCAAGAGACCCAGTACTTC.